This T cell receptor (beta chain) appears in the sequencing data of a study of radiation and T cells in renal cell carcinoma. Broader study findings: Only small tumor regions of around 1 g were sampled. From baseline, blood top tumor clonotypes peaked at 2 weeks post-radiation.

Treatment of the sample: 15 Gy SBRT to primary tumor, nephrectomy 4 weeks later. As for this clone: The target antigen is unknown.

This table comes from immunoSEQ multiplex PCR, and its TCRdb copy is limited to in-frame clones, with some not included. The table includes nearly 20,000 clones, around two thirds detected once. This CDR3 comprises 16 residues. The germline V gene encodes CDR1 SGHAT and CDR2 FQDESV (reference sequence). Trimming took off 5 bases at V and 0 bases at J, with 15 bases between the two ends. The genes are TRBV11-1 and TRBJ2-3; D may be TRBD2 (6 bases). The input for sequencing was tumor tissue, taken from a patient whose treatment included radiotherapy and nephrectomy. The TCR originated in a woman aged 70 to 79 with renal cell carcinoma. The CDR3 nucleotides are TGTGCCAGCAGCACCCGGGGGTCCCTAAGCACAGATACGCAGTATTTT. Its translation: CASSTRGSLSTDTQYF.